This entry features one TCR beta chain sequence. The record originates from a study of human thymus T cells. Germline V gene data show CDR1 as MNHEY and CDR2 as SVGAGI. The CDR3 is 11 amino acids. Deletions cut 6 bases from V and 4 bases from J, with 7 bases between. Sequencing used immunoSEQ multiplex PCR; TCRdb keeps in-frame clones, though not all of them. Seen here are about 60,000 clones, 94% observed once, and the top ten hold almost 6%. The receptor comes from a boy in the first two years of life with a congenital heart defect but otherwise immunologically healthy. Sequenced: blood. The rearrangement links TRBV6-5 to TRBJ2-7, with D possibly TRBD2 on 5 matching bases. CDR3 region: CASSRDYEQYF. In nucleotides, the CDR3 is TGTGCCAGCAGCCGGGATTACGAGCAGTACTTC.